What follows describes a single T cell receptor beta chain. Antigen: not known. Using immunoSEQ multiplex PCR, the repertoire was profiled, and TCRdb retains in-frame clones only, with some absent. The sample has 110,000 or so clones; 75% to 90% are singletons. These data originate in a study of cytomegalovirus exposure and HLA in healthy donors. Donors were drawn from the 120-subject validation cohort, separate from the approximately 620-subject first cohort. CDR1 is LGHNT and CDR2 is FRNRAP in the germline V gene. The CDR3 has 13 residues. Trimming pared 7 bases from V and 6 bases from J, leaving 15 bases between. Study-level results: It was around 160 TCR beta chains that were listed as cytomegalovirus-associated.

The origin of this receptor is a man aged 18-30 years in good health and CMV-seropositive. This sequence joins TRBV12-5 and TRBJ2-5; D perhaps matches TRBD2 (5 bases). Material for sequencing was PBMCs. CDR3 protein: CASALLGLQTQYF. CDR3 DNA: TGTGCTAGTGCCCTACTAGGCCTACAGACCCAGTACTTC.